The TCR beta chain under discussion was sequenced for a study of T cells after yellow fever vaccination. Study information: Where fractions had low cell numbers, libraries were prepared from them with the SMART-Seq v4 Ultra Low Input RNA kit.

This CDR3 region has 15 residues. Trimming removed 4 bases at V and 2 bases at J, with 15 bases between. Per the germline V gene, CDR1 is WNHNN and CDR2 is SYGVQD (reference sequence). In its sample, this clonotype was seen a few times. MiXCR, run by TCRdb on the 5' RACE reads, gives a single entry per CDR3 protein. The sample lists tens of thousands of distinct CDR3 sequences, around 7% occurring once. J is TRBJ2-7 and V is TRBV10-1; D is tentatively TRBD1 or TRBD2 (5 bases each). The sequencing used CD8+ T cells sorted from PBMCs, collected approximately 47 days after the first yellow fever vaccination. This receptor was taken from a young man who received the YFV17D yellow fever vaccine. CDR3: CASSGSGTKTYEQYF. CDR3 nucleotides: TGCGCCAGCAGTGGGTCCGGGACGAAAACCTACGAGCAGTACTTC.